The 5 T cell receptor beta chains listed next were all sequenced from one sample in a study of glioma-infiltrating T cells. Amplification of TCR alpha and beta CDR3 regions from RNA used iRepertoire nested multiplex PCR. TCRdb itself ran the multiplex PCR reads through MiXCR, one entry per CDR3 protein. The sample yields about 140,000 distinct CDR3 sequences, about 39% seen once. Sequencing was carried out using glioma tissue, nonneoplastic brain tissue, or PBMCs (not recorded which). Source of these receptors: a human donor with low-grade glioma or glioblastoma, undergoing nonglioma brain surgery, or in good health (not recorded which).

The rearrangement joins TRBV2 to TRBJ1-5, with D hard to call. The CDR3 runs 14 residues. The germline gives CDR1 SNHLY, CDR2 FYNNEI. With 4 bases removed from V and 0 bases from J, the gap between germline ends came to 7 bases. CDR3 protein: CASSGGYSNQPQHF. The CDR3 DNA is TGTGCCAGCAGTGGGGGATATAGCAATCAGCCCCAGCATTTT. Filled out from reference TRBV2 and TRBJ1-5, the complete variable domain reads EPEVTQTPSHQVTQMGQEVILRCVPISNHLYFYWYRQILGQKVEFLVSFYNNEISEKSEIFDDQFSVERPDGSNFTLKIRSTKLEDSAMYFCASSGGYSNQPQHFGDGTRLSIL.

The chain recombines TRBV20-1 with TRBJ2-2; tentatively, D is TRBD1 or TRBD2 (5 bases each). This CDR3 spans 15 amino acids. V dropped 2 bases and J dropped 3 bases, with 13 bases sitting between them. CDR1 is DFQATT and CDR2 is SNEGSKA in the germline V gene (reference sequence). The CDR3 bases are TGCAGTGCTAGACAGGGAGCTGGTTACACCGGGGAGCTGTTTTTT. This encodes CSARQGAGYTGELFF.

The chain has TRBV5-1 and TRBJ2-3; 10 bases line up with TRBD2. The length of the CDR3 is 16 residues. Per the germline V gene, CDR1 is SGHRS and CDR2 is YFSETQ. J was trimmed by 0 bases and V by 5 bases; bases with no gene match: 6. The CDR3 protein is CASRPTSGHSTDTQYF. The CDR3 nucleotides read TGCGCCAGCAGACCGACTAGCGGGCATAGCACAGATACGCAGTATTTT.

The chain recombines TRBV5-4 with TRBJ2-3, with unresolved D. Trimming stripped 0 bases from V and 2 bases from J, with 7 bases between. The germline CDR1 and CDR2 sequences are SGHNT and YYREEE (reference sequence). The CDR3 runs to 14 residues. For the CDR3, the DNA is TGTGCCAGCAGCTTGGGACTCATCACAGATACGCAGTATTTT. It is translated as CASSLGLITDTQYF.

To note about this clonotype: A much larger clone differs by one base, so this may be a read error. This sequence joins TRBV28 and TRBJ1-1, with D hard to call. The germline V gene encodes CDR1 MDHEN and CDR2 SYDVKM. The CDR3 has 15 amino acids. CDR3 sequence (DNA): TGTGCCTGCAGGACGGAGTCAATGACGAACACTGAAGCTTTCTTT. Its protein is CACRTESMTNTEAFF. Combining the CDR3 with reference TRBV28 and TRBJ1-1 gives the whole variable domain DVKVTQSSRYLVKRTGEKVFLECVQDMDHENMFWYRQDPGLGLRLIYFSYDVKMKEKGDIPEGYSVSREKKERFSLILESASTNQTSMYLCACRTESMTNTEAFFGQGTRLTVV.